This T cell receptor beta chain derives from a study of identical twins. Remarks on this clonotype: Its matching antigen is unknown.

The CDR3 extends over 13 amino acids. The germline CDR1 and CDR2 sequences are DFQATT and SNEGSKA (reference sequence). Trimming removed 3 bases at V and 4 bases at J, with 10 bases between. Study findings and constraints: Beta clonotypes that were abundant in cord blood contained fewer insertions, a pattern absent from memory repertoires.

Unique molecular identifiers were present on cDNA, and template switching added a universal primer site. TCRdb re-called the 5' RACE reads with MiXCR, one entry per CDR3 protein. The repertoire holds just over 500,000 distinct CDR3 sequences, with roughly 21% as singletons. These data were also reused for a study on T cells expressing NK-cell markers.

The rearrangement joins TRBV20-1 to TRBJ2-1, with D possibly being TRBD2 (5 bases). Sequences were obtained from CD4+ T cells sorted from blood. The receptor was isolated from a woman aged 18-35 years in good health. This CDR3 reads CSASEGVYNEQFF. In nucleotides, the CDR3 is TGCAGTGCTAGTGAGGGAGTTTACAATGAGCAGTTCTTC.